This TCR beta chain emerged from a study of neurological immune-mediated disorders. TCRdb itself ran the 5' RACE reads through MiXCR, one entry per CDR3 protein. The table has 60,000 to 85,000 distinct CDR3 sequences, 4.5% to 6.5% seen once. This clonotype came up many times. Its antigen is not identified. Study-level results: One cluster of related CDR3 sequences contained, by phylogenetic grouping, the repertoires of 18 of 34 multiple sclerosis patients and formed a possible signature.

The source is a woman aged 25 to 39 with multiple sclerosis. Sequenced: PBMCs.

The CDR3 spells CASSLGPLNEQFF. The CDR3 bases are TGCGCCAGCAGCTTGGGCCCCCTAAATGAGCAGTTCTTC. J is TRBJ2-1 and V is TRBV5-1; D not resolved. Germline V gene lookup returns CDR1 SGHRS and CDR2 YFSETQ. V lost 0 bases to trimming and J lost 7 bases, with 8 bases between them. The CDR3 has 13 amino acids.